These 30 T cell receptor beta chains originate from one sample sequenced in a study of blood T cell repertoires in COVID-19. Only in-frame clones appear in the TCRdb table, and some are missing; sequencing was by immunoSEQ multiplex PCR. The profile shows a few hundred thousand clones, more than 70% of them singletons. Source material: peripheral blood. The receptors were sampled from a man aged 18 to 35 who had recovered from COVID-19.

The CDR3 region has the DNA TGTGCCAGCAGTGGGGATGAGGTCAGGGGGATCTACGAGCAGTACTTC. Protein product: CASSGDEVRGIYEQYF. This sequence joins TRBV2 and TRBJ2-7, with TRBD1 identical over 7 bases. There are 16 residues in the CDR3. Trimming took 4 bases from V and 3 from J; bases not matched to a gene: 12. CDR1 is SNHLY and CDR2 is FYNNEI in the germline V gene.

CDR3 in DNA: TGTGCCAGCAGTTGGTTCAGGGTCTCTGGGGCCAACGTCCTGACTTTC. This sequence encodes CASSWFRVSGANVLTF. The genes are TRBV6-2 or TRBV6-3 and TRBJ2-6; TRBD1 is a possible D gene (5 bases). The CDR3 consists of 16 residues. Germline CDR1 is MNHEY and CDR2 is SVGEGT. Between the trimmed V and J ends, which lost 4 bases and 0 bases, there was a span of 10 bases.

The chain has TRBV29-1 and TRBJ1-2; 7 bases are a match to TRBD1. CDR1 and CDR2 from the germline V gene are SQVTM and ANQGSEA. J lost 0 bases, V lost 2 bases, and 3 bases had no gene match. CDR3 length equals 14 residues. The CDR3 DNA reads TGCAGCGTTGAAAGCAGGGGGGCTAACTATGGCTACACCTTC. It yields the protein CSVESRGANYGYTF.

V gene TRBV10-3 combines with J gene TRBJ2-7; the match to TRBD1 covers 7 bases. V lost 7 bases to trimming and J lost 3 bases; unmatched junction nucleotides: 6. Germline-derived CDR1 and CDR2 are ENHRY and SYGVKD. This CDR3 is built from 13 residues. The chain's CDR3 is CAINLDRDYEQYF. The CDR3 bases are TGTGCCATCAATTTAGACAGGGACTACGAGCAGTACTTC.

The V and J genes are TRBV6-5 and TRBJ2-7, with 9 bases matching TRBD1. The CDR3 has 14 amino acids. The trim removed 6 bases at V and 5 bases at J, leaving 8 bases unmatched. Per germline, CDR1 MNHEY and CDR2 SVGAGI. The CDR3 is CASSLGTGRNEQYF. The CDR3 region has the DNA TGTGCCAGCAGCCTAGGGACAGGGAGGAACGAGCAGTACTTC.

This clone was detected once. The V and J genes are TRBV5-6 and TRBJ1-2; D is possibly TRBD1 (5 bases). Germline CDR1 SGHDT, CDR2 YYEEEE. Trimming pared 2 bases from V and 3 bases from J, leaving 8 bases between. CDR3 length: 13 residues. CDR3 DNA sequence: TGTGCCAGCAGCTTCGGCAGGGACTATGGCTACACCTTC. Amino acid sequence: CASSFGRDYGYTF.

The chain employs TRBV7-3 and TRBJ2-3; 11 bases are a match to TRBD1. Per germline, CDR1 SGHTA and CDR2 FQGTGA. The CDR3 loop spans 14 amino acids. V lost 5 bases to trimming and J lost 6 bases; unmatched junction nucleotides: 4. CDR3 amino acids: CASSTDRGLDTQYF. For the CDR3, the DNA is TGTGCCAGCAGCACGGACAGGGGGCTTGATACGCAGTATTTT.

CDR3 sequence: CASTGRARETQYF. CDR3 coding DNA: TGTGCCAGCACCGGGAGGGCTAGAGAGACCCAGTACTTC. This chain uses TRBV2 with TRBJ2-5; 8 bases align to TRBD2. V lost 7 bases and J lost 4; bases outside the gene matches: 5. Germline loops: CDR1 SNHLY, CDR2 FYNNEI. The CDR3 length is 13 residues.

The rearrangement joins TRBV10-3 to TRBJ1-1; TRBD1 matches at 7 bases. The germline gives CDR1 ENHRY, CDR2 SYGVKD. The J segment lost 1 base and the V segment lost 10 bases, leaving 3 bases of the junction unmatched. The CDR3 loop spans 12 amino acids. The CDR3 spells CASWDRNTEAFF. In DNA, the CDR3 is TGTGCCAGCTGGGACAGGAACACTGAAGCTTTCTTT.

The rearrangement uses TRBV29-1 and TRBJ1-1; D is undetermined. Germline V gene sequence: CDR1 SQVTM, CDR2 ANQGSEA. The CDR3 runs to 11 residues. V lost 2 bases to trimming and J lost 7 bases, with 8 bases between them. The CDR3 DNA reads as TGCAGCGTTGAAATGGGCCGTGAAGCTTTCTTT. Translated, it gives CSVEMGREAFF.

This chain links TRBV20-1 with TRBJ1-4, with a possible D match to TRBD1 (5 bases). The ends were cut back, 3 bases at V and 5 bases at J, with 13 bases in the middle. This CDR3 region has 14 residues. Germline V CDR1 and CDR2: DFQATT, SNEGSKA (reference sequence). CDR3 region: CSASATVPNEKLFF. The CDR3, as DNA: TGCAGTGCTAGTGCGACAGTCCCCAATGAAAAACTGTTTTTT.

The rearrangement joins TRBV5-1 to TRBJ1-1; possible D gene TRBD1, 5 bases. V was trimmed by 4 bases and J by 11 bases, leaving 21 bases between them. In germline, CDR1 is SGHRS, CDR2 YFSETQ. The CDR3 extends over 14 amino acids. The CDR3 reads CASSPTGGTNAAFF. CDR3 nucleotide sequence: TGCGCCAGCAGCCCCACAGGTGGCACTAATGCGGCTTTCTTT.

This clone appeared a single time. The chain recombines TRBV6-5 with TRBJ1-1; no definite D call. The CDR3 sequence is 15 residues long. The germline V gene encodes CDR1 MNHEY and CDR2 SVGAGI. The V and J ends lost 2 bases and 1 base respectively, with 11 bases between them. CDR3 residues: CASSYRYRQNTEAFF. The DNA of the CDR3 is TGTGCCAGCAGTTACCGCTACCGACAGAACACTGAAGCTTTCTTT.

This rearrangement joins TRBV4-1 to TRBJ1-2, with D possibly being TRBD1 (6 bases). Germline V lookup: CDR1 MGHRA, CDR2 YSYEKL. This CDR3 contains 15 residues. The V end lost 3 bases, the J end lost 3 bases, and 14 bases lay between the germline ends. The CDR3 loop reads CASSQILQGHYGYTF. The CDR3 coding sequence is TGCGCCAGCAGCCAGATTCTACAGGGCCACTATGGCTACACCTTC.

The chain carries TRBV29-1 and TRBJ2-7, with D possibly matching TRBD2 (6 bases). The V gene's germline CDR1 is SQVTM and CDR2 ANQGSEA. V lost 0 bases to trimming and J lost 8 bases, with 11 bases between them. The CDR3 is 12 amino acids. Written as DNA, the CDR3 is TGCAGCGTTGAAGATATTGGGGGGAAGCAGTACTTC. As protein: CSVEDIGGKQYF.

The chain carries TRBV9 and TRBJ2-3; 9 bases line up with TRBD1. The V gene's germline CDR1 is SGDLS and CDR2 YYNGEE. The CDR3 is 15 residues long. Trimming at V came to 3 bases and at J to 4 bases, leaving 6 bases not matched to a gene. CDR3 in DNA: TGTGCCAGCAGCGGGGGACAGGGTGTAGCAGATACGCAGTATTTT. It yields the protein CASSGGQGVADTQYF.

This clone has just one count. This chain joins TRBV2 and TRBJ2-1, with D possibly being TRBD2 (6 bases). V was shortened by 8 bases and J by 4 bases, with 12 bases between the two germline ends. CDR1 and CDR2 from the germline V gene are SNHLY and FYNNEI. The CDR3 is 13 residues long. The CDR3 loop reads CASQAGTYNEQFF. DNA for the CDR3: TGTGCCAGCCAGGCCGGGACTTACAATGAGCAGTTCTTC.

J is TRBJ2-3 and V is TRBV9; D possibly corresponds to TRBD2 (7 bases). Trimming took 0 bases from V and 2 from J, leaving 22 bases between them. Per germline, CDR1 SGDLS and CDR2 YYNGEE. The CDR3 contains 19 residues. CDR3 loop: CASSVDLAHGGGYTDTQYF. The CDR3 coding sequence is TGTGCCAGCAGCGTAGACCTCGCCCATGGCGGGGGCTACACAGATACGCAGTATTTT.

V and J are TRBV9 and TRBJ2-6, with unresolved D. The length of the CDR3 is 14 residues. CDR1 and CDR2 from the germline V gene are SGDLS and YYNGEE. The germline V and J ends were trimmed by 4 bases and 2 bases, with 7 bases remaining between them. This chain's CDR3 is CASSPSAGANVLTF. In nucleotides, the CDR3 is TGTGCCAGCAGCCCGAGTGCTGGGGCCAACGTCCTGACTTTC.

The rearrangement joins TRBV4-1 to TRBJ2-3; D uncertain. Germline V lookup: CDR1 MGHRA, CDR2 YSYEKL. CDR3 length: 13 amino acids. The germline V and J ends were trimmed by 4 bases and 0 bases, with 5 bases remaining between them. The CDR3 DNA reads TGCGCCAGCAGCCTCTCTAGCACAGATACGCAGTATTTT. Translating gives CASSLSSTDTQYF.

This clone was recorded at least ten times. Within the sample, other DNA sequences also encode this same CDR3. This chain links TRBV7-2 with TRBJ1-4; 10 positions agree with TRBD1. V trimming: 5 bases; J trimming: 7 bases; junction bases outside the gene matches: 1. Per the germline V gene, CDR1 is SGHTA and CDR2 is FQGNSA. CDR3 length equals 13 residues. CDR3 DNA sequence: TGTGCCAGCAGCCGGGACAGGGGTGAAAAACTGTTTTTT. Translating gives CASSRDRGEKLFF.

CDR3 amino acids: CAWRLDILNTEAFF. As DNA, the CDR3 is TGTGCCTGGAGGTTGGACATCCTGAACACTGAAGCTTTCTTT. The chain joins TRBV30 to TRBJ1-1, with a possible D match to TRBD1 (5 bases). The CDR3 has 14 residues. V lost 3 bases, J lost 0 bases, and 11 bases lay in between. Germline CDR1 GTSNPN, CDR2 SVGIG (reference sequence).

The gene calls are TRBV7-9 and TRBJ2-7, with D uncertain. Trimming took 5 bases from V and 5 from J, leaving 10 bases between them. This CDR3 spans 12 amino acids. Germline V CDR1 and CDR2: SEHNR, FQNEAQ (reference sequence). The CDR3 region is CASSDSLDEQYF. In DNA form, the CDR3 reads TGTGCCAGCAGCGATAGCCTGGACGAGCAGTACTTC.

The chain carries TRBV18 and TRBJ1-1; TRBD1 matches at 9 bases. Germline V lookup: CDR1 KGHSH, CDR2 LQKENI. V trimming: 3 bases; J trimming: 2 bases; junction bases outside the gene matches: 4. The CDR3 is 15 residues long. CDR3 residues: CASSPPTGGNTEAFF. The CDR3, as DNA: TGTGCCAGCTCACCCCCGACAGGGGGAAACACTGAAGCTTTCTTT.

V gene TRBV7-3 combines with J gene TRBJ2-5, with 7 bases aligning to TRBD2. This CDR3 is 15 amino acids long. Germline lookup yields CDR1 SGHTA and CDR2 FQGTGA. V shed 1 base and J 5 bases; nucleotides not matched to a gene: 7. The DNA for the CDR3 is TGTGCCAGCAGCTTAATCGGCGGGAGTGGTGAGACCCAGTACTTC. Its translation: CASSLIGGSGETQYF.

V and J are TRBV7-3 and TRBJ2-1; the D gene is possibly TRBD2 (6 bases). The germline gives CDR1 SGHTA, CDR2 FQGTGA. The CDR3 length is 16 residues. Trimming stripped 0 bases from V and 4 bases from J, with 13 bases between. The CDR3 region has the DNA TGTGCCAGCAGCTTAACCTCGGGAGTGCGGTACAATGAGCAGTTCTTC. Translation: CASSLTSGVRYNEQFF.

The CDR3 sequence: CASSQDRGDRGYGYTF. DNA of the CDR3: TGTGCCAGCAGCCAAGATCGAGGGGACAGGGGGTATGGCTACACCTTC. The rearrangement links TRBV14 to TRBJ1-2, with 11 bases fitting TRBD1. V lost 0 bases and J lost 5; bases outside the gene matches: 5. This CDR3 region has 16 residues. CDR1 SGHDN and CDR2 FVKESK come from the germline V gene.

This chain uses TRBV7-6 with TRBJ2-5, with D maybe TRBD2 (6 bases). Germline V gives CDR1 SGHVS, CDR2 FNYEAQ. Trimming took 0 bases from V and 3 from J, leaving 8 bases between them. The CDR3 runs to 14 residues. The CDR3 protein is CASSLAWGEETQYF. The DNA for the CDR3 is TGTGCCAGCAGCTTAGCTTGGGGGGAAGAGACCCAGTACTTC. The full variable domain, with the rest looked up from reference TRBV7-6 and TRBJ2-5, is GAGVSQSPRYKVTKRGQDVALRCDPISGHVSLYWYRQALGQGPEFLTYFNYEAQQDKSGLPNDRFSAERPEGSISTLTIQRTEQRDSAMYRCASSLAWGEETQYFGPGTRLLVL.

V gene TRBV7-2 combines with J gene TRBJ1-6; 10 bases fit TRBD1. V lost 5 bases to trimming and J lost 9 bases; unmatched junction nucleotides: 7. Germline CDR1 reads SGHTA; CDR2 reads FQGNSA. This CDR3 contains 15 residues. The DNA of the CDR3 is TGTGCCAGCAGCCCGGGACAGGGGACGGGTTCACCCCTCCACTTT. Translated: CASSPGQGTGSPLHF.

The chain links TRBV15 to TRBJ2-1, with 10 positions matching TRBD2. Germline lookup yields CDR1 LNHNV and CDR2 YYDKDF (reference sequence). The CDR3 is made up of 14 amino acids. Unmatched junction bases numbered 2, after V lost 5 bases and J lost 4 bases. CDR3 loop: CATSVTSGYNEQFF. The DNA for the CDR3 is TGTGCCACCAGCGTGACTAGCGGGTACAATGAGCAGTTCTTC.